This record looks at one T cell receptor beta chain sequence and its context. Per germline, CDR1 LNHDA and CDR2 SQIVND (reference sequence). The CDR3 has 14 residues. The V end lost 9 bases, the J end lost 5 bases, and 19 bases lay between the germline ends. The sample is drawn from a study of control samples from healthy donors and cancer patients. Repertoires were generated with immunoSEQ multiplex PCR, while TCRdb's copy carries only in-frame clones and drops some. The sample contains about 81,000 clones, around 94% of which appear only once. Sequencing input: blood. The V and J genes are TRBV19 and TRBJ1-2; D might be TRBD1 (5 bases). This sequence was found in a woman between 18 and 29 years old in good health. This CDR3 reads CASAGGVVSYGYTF. CDR3 in DNA: TGTGCCAGCGCCGGAGGGGTGGTTTCGTATGGCTACACCTTC.